The T cell receptor (beta chain) under discussion was sequenced for a study of cytomegalovirus exposure and HLA in healthy donors. This clone has more than one count but fewer than ten. PCR primers comprised 60 Vbeta and 13 Jbeta primers. Libraries were prepared by immunoSEQ multiplex PCR; TCRdb keeps only in-frame clonotypes and omits some of them. The table lists 150,000 to 200,000 clones, approximately 80% of them singletons. Germline CDR1 KGHSH, CDR2 LQKENI. The V and J ends lost 0 bases and 5 bases respectively, with 4 bases between them. The CDR3 extends over 13 amino acids. The specimen was PBMCs. The receptor's source is a man aged 18 to 30 in good health and CMV-seronegative. The chain has TRBV18 and TRBJ1-4; D unclear. CDR3 coding DNA: TGTGCCAGCTCACCACCACTCAATGAAAAACTGTTTTTT. This codes for CASSPPLNEKLFF.